This entry concerns a single T cell receptor beta chain. Its matching antigen is unknown. Original handling: Sequence data from immunoSEQ were junction-only and lacked quality scores; consequently, filtering differed. Produced via immunoSEQ multiplex PCR; TCRdb's table is partial and in-frame only. Clone size and V and J calls were adopted from that table, with D and trimming inferred from the DNA. The sample lists approximately 2.4 million clones; more than 90% were seen once. The sample comes from a study of shared clonotypes between healthy human individuals. Study findings and constraints: Unshared clonotypes carried lower generation probabilities than those common to all four donors.

The CDR3 has 14 amino acids. Per the germline V gene, CDR1 is SGHRS and CDR2 is YFSETQ. With 4 bases clipped from V and 3 bases from J, the junction kept 4 bases outside the gene matches. Within Nashville, Tennessee resided all donors, each a Caucasian adult. The receptor was isolated from a man younger than 35 in good health. The chain uses TRBV5-1 and TRBJ1-1, with 9 bases aligning to TRBD1. The sequencing input was naive CD4+ T cells sorted from blood. Subset indicated: CD45RA+ positively selected. The CDR3 region has the DNA TGCGCCAGCAGCCGAGACAGGGGGGACACTGAAGCTTTCTTT. Encoded protein: CASSRDRGDTEAFF.